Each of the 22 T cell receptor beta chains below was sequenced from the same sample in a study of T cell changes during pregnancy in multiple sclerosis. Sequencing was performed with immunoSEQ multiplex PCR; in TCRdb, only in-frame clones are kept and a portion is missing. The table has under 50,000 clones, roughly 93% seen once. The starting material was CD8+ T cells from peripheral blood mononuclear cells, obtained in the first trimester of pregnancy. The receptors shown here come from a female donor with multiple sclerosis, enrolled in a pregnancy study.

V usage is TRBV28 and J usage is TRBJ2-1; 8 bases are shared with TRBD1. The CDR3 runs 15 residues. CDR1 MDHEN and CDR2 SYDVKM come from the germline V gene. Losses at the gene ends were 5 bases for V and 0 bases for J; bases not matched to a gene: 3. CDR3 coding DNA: TGTGCCAGCAGTCCAGGGGGCCGCTCCTACAATGAGCAGTTCTTC. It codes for CASSPGGRSYNEQFF.

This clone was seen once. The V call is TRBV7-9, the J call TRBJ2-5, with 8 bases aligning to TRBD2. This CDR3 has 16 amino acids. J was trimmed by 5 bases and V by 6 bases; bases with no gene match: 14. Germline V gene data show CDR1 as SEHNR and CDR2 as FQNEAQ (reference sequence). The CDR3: CASSFRGSGARETQYF. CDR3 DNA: TGTGCCAGCAGTTTTAGAGGTAGCGGGGCCAGGGAGACCCAGTACTTC.

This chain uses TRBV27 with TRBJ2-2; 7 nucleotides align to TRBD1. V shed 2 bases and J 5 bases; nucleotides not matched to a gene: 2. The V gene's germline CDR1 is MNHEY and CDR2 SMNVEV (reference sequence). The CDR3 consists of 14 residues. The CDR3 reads CASSLGTDTGELFF. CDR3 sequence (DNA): TGTGCCAGCAGTTTAGGGACAGATACCGGGGAGCTGTTTTTT.

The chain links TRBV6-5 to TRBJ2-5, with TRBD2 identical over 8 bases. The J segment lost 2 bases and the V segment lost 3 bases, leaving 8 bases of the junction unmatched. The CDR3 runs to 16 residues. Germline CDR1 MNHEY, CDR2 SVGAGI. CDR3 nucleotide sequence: TGTGCCAGCAGTTATGGAGCGGGGGCGGTACAAGAGACCCAGTACTTC. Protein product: CASSYGAGAVQETQYF.

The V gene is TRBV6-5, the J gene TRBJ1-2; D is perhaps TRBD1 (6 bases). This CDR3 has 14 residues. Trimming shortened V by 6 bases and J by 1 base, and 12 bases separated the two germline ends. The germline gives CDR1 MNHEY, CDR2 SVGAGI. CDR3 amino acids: CASSTGQYNYGYTF. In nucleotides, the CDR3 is TGTGCCAGCAGCACGGGACAATATAACTATGGCTACACCTTC.

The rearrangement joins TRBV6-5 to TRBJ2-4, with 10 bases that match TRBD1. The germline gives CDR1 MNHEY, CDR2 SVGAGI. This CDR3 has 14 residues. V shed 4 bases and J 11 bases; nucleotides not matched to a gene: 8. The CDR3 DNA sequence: TGTGCCAGCAGTTCTTACGGGACAGGGGAGCTTCAGTACTTC. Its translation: CASSSYGTGELQYF.

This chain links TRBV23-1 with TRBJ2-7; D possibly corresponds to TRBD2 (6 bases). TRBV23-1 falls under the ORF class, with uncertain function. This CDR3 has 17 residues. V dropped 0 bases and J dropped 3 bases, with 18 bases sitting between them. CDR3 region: CASSQSEGDKQNYEQYF. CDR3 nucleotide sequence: TGCGCCAGCAGTCAATCGGAGGGCGACAAACAGAACTACGAGCAGTACTTC.

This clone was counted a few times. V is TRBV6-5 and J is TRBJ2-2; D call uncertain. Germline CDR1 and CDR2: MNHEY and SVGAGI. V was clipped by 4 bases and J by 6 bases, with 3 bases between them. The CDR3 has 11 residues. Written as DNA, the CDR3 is TGTGCCAGCAGTTCTTCCGGGGAGCTGTTTTTT. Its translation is CASSSSGELFF.

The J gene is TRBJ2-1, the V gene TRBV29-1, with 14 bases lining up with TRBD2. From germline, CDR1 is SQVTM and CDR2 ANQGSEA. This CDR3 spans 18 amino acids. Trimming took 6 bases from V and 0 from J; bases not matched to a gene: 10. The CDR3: CSVLGLAGASSSYNEQFF. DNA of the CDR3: TGCAGCGTCCTGGGACTAGCGGGGGCCTCAAGCTCCTACAATGAGCAGTTCTTC.

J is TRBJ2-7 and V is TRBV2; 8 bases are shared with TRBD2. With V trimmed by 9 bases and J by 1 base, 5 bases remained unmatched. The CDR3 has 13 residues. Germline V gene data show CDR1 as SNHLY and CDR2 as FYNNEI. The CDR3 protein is CASLGGESYEQYF. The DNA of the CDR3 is TGTGCCAGTCTCGGGGGGGAATCCTACGAGCAGTACTTC.

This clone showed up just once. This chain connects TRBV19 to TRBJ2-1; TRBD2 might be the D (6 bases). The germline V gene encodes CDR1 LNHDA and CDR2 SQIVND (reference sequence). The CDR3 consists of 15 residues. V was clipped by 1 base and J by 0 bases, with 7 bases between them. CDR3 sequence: CASSIGGNSYNEQFF. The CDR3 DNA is TGTGCCAGTAGTATAGGCGGGAACTCCTACAATGAGCAGTTCTTC.

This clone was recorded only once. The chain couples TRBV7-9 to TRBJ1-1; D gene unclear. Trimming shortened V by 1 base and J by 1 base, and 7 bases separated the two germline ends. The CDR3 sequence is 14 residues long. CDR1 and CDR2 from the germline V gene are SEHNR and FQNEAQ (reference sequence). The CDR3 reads CASSLVEGNTEAFF. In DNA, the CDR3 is TGTGCCAGCAGCTTAGTTGAGGGGAACACTGAAGCTTTCTTT.

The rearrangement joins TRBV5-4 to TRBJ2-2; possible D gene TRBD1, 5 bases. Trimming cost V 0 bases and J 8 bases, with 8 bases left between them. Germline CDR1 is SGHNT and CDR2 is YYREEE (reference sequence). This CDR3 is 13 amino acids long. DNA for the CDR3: TGTGCCAGCAGCTTGGAGGGGCCTGGGGAGCTGTTTTTT. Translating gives CASSLEGPGELFF.

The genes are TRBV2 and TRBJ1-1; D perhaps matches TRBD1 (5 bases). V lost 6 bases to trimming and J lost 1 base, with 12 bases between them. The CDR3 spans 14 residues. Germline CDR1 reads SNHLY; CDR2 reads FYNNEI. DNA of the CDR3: TGTGCCAGCAGCGCGGGGGGAGGGAACACTGAAGCTTTCTTT. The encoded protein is CASSAGGGNTEAFF.

In nucleotides, the CDR3 is TGTGCCAGCAGTTACTCAGGAGGCGGGACCGGGGAGCTGTTTTTT. This gives the protein CASSYSGGGTGELFF. The chain links TRBV6-5 to TRBJ2-2; perhaps TRBD2 as D (5 bases). This CDR3 region has 15 residues. Trimming removed 0 bases at V and 5 bases at J, with 10 bases between. Germline V CDR1 and CDR2: MNHEY, SVGAGI.

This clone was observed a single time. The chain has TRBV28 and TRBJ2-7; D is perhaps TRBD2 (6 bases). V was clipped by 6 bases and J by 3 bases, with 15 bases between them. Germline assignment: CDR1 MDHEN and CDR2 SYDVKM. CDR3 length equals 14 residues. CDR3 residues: CASRGRGLFYEQYF. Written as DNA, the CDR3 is TGTGCCAGCAGGGGGCGGGGACTGTTCTACGAGCAGTACTTC.

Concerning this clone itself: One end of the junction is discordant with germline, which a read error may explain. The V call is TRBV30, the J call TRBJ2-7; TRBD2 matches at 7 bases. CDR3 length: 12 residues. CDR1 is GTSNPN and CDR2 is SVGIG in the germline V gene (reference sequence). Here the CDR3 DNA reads TGTGCCTGGAGATTTAGGGGTGGGGGGGTCCGCTTC. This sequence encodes CAWRFRGGGVRF.

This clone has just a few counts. CDR3 nucleotide sequence: TGTGCCAGCAGTTACCTAGCGGGAGGTTCCTACGAGCAGTACTTC. This sequence encodes CASSYLAGGSYEQYF. The V and J genes are TRBV6-5 and TRBJ2-7, with 11 positions matching TRBD2. The CDR3 has 15 residues. J gave up 1 base and V 2 bases, and 1 base lay outside the gene matches. Germline CDR1 is MNHEY and CDR2 is SVGAGI.

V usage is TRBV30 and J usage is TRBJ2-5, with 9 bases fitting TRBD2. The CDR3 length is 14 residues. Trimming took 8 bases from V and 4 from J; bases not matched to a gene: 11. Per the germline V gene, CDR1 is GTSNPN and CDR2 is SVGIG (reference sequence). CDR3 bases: TGTGCCCGAGGAGATAGCGGGAGTCGAGAGACCCAGTACTTC. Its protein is CARGDSGSRETQYF.

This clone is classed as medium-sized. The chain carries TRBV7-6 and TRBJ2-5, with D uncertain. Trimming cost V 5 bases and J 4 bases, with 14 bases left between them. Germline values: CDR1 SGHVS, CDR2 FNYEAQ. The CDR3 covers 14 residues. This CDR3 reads CASSPVLALETQYF. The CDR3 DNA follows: TGTGCCAGCAGCCCCGTGCTGGCATTAGAGACCCAGTACTTC.

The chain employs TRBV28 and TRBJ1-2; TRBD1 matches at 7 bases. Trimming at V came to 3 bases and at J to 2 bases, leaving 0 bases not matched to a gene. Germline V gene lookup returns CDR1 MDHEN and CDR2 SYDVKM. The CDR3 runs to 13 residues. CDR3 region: CASSLDRNYGYTF. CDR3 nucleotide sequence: TGTGCCAGCAGTTTGGACAGGAACTATGGCTACACCTTC.

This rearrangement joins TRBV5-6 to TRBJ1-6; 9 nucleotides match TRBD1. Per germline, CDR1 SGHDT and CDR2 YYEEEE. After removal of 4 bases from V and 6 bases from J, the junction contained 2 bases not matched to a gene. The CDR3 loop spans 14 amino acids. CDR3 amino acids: CASSMGQGNSPLHF. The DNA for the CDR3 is TGTGCCAGCAGCATGGGACAGGGTAATTCACCCCTCCACTTT.